The rows below give T cell receptor beta chains drawn from one sample of a study of shared clonotypes between healthy human individuals. The table came from immunoSEQ multiplex PCR; TCRdb's copy has only in-frame clones and leaves some out. The repertoire has 1.6 million or so clones, 95% to 97% of them found once; the top ten carry over 1%. The sequenced material came from naive CD4+ T cells sorted from blood. These receptors all come from a man aged 25 to 40 in good health. Each CDR3 is given with its conserved first and last residue. The D gene is left open where the match is weak.

D gene	J gene	V gene	CDR3 protein
NA	TRBJ2-1	TRBV10-1	CASSESDNEQFF
NA	TRBJ1-1	TRBV27	CASSLARQGTEAFF
NA	TRBJ2-7	TRBV5-5	CASSLVIIPYEQYF
NA	TRBJ2-1	TRBV2	CASRDGLNNEQFF
NA	TRBJ2-6	TRBV9	CASSVVGHVNSGANVLTF
TRBD1	TRBJ2-7	TRBV19	CASSIDRTGLRGEQYF
NA	TRBJ2-7	TRBV9	CASSVSGYSAGEQYF
NA	TRBJ2-1	TRBV7-2	CASSLSSSYNEQFF
NA	TRBJ2-7	TRBV6-1	CASSEVTYYEQYF
TRBD1	TRBJ1-5	TRBV6-1	CASSAEQGYNQPQHF
NA	TRBJ1-1	TRBV4-1	CASSPSAHRSNTEAFF
NA	TRBJ1-2	TRBV5-8	CASILEGARGGYGYTF
NA	TRBJ1-5	TRBV5-1	CASSPDGYSNQPQHF
NA	TRBJ1-5	TRBV6-6	CASSYPDGQGQHF
TRBD1	TRBJ2-4	TRBV30	CAWSVNRGLSKNIQYF
NA	TRBJ2-5	TRBV5-1	CASSFTSQETQYF
TRBD2	TRBJ2-1	TRBV7-9	CASSFGLAGDNEQFF
NA	TRBJ2-2	TRBV27	CASSTAGLVTGELFF
NA	TRBJ2-3	TRBV5-1	CASSLDRSTDTQYF
NA	TRBJ1-2	TRBV4-3	CASSQVPGRTNYGYTF
NA	TRBJ2-1	TRBV14	CASSQEPGAYNEQFF
NA	TRBJ1-1	TRBV12-5	CASGQDILNTEAFF